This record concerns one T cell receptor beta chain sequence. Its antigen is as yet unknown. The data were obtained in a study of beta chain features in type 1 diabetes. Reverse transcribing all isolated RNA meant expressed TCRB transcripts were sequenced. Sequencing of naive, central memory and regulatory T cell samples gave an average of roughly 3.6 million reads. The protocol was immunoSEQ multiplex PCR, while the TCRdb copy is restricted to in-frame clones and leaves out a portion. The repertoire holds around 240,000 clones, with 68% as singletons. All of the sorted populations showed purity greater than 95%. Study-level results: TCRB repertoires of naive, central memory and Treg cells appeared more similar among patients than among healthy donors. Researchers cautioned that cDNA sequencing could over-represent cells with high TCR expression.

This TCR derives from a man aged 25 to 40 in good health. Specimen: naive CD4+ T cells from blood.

The CDR3 reads CASSSGSTGELFF. In nucleotides, the CDR3 is TGCGCCAGCAGCTCTGGGAGCACCGGGGAGCTGTTTTTT. The rearrangement links TRBV5-1 to TRBJ2-2; possibly TRBD2 for D (5 bases). The CDR3 has 13 amino acids. CDR1 is SGHRS, CDR2 YFSETQ, per germline. V was cut by 3 bases and J by 4 bases, with 7 bases left in between. The full variable domain, rest sourced from reference TRBV5-1 and TRBJ2-2, is KAGVTQTPRYLIKTRGQQVTLSCSPISGHRSVSWYQQTPGQGLQFLFEYFSETQRNKGNFPGRFSGRQFSNSRSEMNVSTLELGDSALYLCASSSGSTGELFFGEGSRLTVL.